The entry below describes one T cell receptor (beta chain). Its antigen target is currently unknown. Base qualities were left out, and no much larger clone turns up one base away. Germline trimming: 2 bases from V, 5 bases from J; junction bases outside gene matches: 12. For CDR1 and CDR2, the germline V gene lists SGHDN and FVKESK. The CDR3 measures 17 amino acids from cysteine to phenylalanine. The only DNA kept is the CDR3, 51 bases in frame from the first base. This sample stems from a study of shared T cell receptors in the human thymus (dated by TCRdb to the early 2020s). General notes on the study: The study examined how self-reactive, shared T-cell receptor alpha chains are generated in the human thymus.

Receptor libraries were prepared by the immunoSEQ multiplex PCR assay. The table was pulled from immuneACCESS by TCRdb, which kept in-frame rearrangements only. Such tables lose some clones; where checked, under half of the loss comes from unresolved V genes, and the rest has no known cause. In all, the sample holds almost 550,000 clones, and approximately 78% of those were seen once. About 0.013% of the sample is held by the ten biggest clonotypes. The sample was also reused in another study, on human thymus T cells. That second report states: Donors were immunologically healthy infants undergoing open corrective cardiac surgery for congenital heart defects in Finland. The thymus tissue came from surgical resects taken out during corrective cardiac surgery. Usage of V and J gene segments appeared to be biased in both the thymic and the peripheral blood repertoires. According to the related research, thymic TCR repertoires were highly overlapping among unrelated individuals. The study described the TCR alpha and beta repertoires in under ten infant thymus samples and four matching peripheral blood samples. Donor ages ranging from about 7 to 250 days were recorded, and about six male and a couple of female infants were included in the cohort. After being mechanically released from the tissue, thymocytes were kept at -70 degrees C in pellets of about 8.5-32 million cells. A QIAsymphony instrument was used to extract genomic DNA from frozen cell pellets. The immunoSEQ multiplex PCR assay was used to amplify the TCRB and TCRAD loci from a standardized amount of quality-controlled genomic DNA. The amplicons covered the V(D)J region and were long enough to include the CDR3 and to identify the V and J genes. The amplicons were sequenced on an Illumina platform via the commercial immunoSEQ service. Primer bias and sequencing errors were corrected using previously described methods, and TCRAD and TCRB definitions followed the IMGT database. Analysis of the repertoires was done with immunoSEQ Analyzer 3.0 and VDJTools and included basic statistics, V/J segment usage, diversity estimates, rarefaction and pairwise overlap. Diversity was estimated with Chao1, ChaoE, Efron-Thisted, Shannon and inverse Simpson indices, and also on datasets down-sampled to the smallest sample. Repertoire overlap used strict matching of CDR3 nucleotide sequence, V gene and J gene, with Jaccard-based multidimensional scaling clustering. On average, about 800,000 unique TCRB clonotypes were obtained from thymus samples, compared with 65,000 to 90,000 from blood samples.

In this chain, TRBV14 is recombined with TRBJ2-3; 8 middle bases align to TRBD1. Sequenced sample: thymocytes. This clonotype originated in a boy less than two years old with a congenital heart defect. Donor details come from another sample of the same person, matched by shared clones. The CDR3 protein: CASSQPRDRGSRDTQYF. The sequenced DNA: TGTGCCAGCAGCCAACCGAGAGACAGGGGCTCCCGAGATACGCAGTATTTT.